The entry below describes one T cell receptor (beta chain). Profiling relied on immunoSEQ multiplex PCR, and the TCRdb table lists in-frame clones only, not all of them. The repertoire holds 88,000 or so clones, with roughly 94% as singletons. This entry comes from a study of T cell changes during pregnancy in multiple sclerosis. This CDR3 has 11 residues. From germline, CDR1 is SQVTM and CDR2 ANQGSEA. V was pared by 7 bases and J by 7 bases, with 11 bases between. Sequenced material: peripheral blood, taken before pregnancy. The chain is built from TRBV29-1 and TRBJ1-5; D is unclear. The receptor comes from a female donor with multiple sclerosis, enrolled in a pregnancy study. This chain's CDR3 is CSADNRQPQHF. The CDR3, as DNA: TGCAGCGCCGACAATAGGCAGCCCCAGCATTTT.